Detailed here is one TCR beta chain. TCRdb used MiXCR to reprocess the RT-PCR reads, holding one entry per CDR3 protein. This sample has around 760,000 distinct CDR3 sequences, with about 15% found just once. V shed 1 base and J shed 6 bases, with 12 bases lying between them. CDR1 and CDR2 from the germline V gene are SGHVS and FNYEAQ. The CDR3 runs to 14 residues. The source of the sample is a study of response to subunit inactivated influenza vaccine. The receptor comes from a man over 45 who received an inactivated influenza vaccine. The input for sequencing was PBMCs from blood, taken 14 to 15 days before vaccination. The chain employs TRBV7-6 and TRBJ1-1; D gene ambiguous. CDR3: CASSLVFSAPEAFF. The CDR3 DNA reads as TGTGCCAGCAGCTTAGTTTTTTCGGCCCCTGAAGCTTTCTTT.